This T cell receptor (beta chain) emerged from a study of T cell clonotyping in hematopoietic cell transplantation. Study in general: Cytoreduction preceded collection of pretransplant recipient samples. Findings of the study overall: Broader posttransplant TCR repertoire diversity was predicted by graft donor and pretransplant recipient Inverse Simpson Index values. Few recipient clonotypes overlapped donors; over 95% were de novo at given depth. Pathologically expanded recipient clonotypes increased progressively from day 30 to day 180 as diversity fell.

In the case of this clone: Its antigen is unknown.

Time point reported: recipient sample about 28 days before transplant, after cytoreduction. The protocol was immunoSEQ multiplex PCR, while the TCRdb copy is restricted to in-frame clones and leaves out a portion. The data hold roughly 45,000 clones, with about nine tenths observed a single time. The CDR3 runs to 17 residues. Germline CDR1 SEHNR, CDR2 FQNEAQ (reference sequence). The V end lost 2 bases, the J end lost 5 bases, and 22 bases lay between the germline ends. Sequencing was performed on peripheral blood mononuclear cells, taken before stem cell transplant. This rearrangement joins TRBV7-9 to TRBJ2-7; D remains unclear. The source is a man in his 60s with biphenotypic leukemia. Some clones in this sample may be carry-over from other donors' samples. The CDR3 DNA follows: TGTGCCAGCAGCTTATACCGAGGAAGTGGAAGCCACCACGAGCAGTACTTC. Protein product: CASSLYRGSGSHHEQYF.